This TCR beta chain originates from a study of CD8+ T cells in alopecia areata. Overall study context: Treated patients were given 5 to 10 mg oral tofacitinib twice daily.

Extracted from the samples, RNA was reverse transcribed into cDNA to serve as the sequencing template. The protocol was immunoSEQ multiplex PCR, while the TCRdb copy is restricted to in-frame clones and leaves out a portion. Found here are hundreds of thousands of clones, 50% to 75% of them singletons; the top ten hold around 0.84%. Stated treatment: oral pan-JAK inhibitor, 5-10 mg twice daily. V lost 4 bases to trimming and J lost 0 bases, with 10 bases between them. From germline, CDR1 is SGHAT and CDR2 FQNNGV. CDR3 length: 15 amino acids. Here the sequenced sample was CD4+ T cells sorted from blood, taken around week 54, from a patient treated with tofacitinib. The receptor was derived from a human donor with alopecia areata. The chain combines TRBV11-2 with TRBJ2-1; TRBD1 might be the D (6 bases). The CDR3 coding sequence is TGTGCCAGCAGCTCGAGAGGGGGCTCCTACAATGAGCAGTTCTTC. Its translation: CASSSRGGSYNEQFF. Full variable domain (remainder filled in from reference TRBV11-2 and TRBJ2-1): EAGVAQSPRYKIIEKRQSVAFWCNPISGHATLYWYQQILGQGPKLLIQFQNNGVVDDSQLPKDRFSAERLKGVDSTLKIQPAKLEDSAVYLCASSSRGGSYNEQFFGPGTRLTVL.